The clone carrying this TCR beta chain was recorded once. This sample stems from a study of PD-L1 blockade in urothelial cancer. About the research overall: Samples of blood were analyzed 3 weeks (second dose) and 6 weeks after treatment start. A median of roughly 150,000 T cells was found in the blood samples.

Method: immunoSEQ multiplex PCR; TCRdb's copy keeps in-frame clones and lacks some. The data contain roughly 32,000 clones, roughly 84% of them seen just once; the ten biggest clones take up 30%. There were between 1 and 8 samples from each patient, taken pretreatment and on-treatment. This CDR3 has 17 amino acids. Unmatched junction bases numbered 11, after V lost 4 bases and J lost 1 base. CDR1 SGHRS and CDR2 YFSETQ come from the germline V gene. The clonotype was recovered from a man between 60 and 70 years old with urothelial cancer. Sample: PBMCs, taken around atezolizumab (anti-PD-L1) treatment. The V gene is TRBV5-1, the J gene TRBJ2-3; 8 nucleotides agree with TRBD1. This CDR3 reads CASSPYPGGAGTDTQYF. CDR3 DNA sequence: TGCGCCAGCAGCCCGTACCCAGGGGGCGCCGGCACAGATACGCAGTATTTT.